The 20 T cell receptor beta chains reported below all come from one sample, sequenced in a study of CD8 T cells in ankylosing spondylitis. TCRdb reprocessed the 5' RACE reads with MiXCR, giving one entry per CDR3 protein. Altogether 300,000 to 350,000 distinct CDR3 sequences are present, 20% to 25% being singletons, with the ten largest covering approximately 3.7%. Sample: blood, either unsorted or a sorted T cell fraction (not recorded which). These receptors all come from a female donor with ankylosing spondylitis or in good health (not recorded which).

V and J are TRBV4-3 and TRBJ2-1; 8 nucleotides align to TRBD2. The CDR3 covers 15 residues. The J segment lost 2 bases and the V segment lost 7 bases, leaving 7 bases of the junction unmatched. Per the germline V gene, CDR1 is LGHNA and CDR2 is YSLEER. CDR3 in DNA: TGCGCCAGCACCCCGGTAGCGGGGACCTACAATGAGCAGTTCTTC. This sequence encodes CASTPVAGTYNEQFF.

This clonotype occurred many times. V gene TRBV10-3 combines with J gene TRBJ2-7; perhaps TRBD1 as D (5 bases). V shed 2 bases and J shed 3 bases, with 8 bases lying between them. Germline V gene data show CDR1 as ENHRY and CDR2 as SYGVKD. The CDR3 has 13 amino acids. In DNA, the CDR3 is TGTGCCATCAGTGAGGGGGCAGGCTACGAGCAGTACTTC. It codes for CAISEGAGYEQYF.

This clonotype was observed at least ten times. V gene TRBV20-1 combines with J gene TRBJ2-5, with D unresolved. The CDR3 has 13 amino acids. CDR1 and CDR2 (germline): DFQATT, SNEGSKA (reference sequence). Trimming stripped 1 base from V and 4 bases from J, with 10 bases between. The CDR3 coding sequence is TGCAGTGCTAGAGCCCCCGGGCGAGAGACCCAGTACTTC. Amino acids: CSARAPGRETQYF.

This clonotype was recorded a few times. V and J are TRBV7-2 and TRBJ2-7; no definite D call. This CDR3 has 13 amino acids. Trimming pared 3 bases from V and 3 bases from J, leaving 9 bases between. Germline V gene data show CDR1 as SGHTA and CDR2 as FQGNSA. DNA for the CDR3: TGTGCCAGCAGCTTTCAAGGCGGCTACGAGCAGTACTTC. Protein: CASSFQGGYEQYF.

There are a few counts of this clonotype. The genes are TRBV25-1 and TRBJ2-1; 7 bases match TRBD2. The CDR3 is made up of 15 amino acids. The germline gives CDR1 MGHDK, CDR2 SYGVNS. V gave up 7 bases and J gave up 7 bases; unmatched junction bases: 13. The CDR3 spells CASTPGQPGGNEQFF. The DNA for the CDR3 is TGTGCCAGCACCCCTGGGCAGCCGGGGGGTAATGAGCAGTTCTTC.

This clonotype was observed a handful of times. The chain carries TRBV28 and TRBJ2-3; D gene unclear. The CDR3 totals 14 residues. The germline V gene encodes CDR1 MDHEN and CDR2 SYDVKM. The ends were cut back, 6 bases at V and 4 bases at J, with 14 bases in the middle. DNA for the CDR3: TGTGCCAGCAGCGCTTCAAGGGTAGCAGATACGCAGTATTTT. This encodes CASSASRVADTQYF.

This chain links TRBV5-1 with TRBJ2-3, with TRBD2 as a possible D gene (7 bases). The germline V and J ends were trimmed by 5 bases and 3 bases, with 25 bases remaining between them. Germline V gives CDR1 SGHRS, CDR2 YFSETQ. The length of the CDR3 is 18 residues. CDR3 sequence reads: CASSLGGPRGFRTDTQYF. The DNA for the CDR3 is TGCGCCAGCAGTCTTGGGGGCCCGCGGGGGTTTCGGACAGATACGCAGTATTTT.

This clonotype has at least ten counts. The chain combines TRBV20-1 with TRBJ2-3; D is possibly TRBD2 (6 bases). This CDR3 comprises 12 residues. Per germline, CDR1 DFQATT and CDR2 SNEGSKA (reference sequence). V was clipped by 3 bases and J by 4 bases, with 8 bases between them. The CDR3 DNA follows: TGCAGTGCTAGCGGGAGAGCAGATACGCAGTATTTT. Translating gives CSASGRADTQYF.

The chain couples TRBV5-1 to TRBJ2-1; a possible D gene is TRBD2 (6 bases). The CDR3 is 14 residues long. V lost 7 bases, J lost 1 base, and 12 bases lay in between. Germline loops: CDR1 SGHRS, CDR2 YFSETQ. The CDR3 is CASYGGTSYNEQFF. DNA of the CDR3: TGCGCCAGCTATGGTGGGACTTCCTACAATGAGCAGTTCTTC.

The chain combines TRBV11-3 with TRBJ2-1; TRBD2 aligns across 8 bases. The V segment lost 5 bases and the J segment 9 bases; nucleotides outside the gene matches: 12. The germline CDR1 and CDR2 sequences are SGHNT and YENEEA. This CDR3 region has 15 residues. In DNA form, the CDR3 reads TGTGCCAGCAGCCGGTCGAGCGGGAGCGGAGGTGAGCAGTTCTTC. This sequence encodes CASSRSSGSGGEQFF.

This clonotype was detected a few times. The rearrangement uses TRBV20-1 and TRBJ1-5; D remains unclear. V shed 5 bases and J shed 8 bases, with 22 bases lying between them. The CDR3 is 15 amino acids. Germline CDR1 DFQATT, CDR2 SNEGSKA (reference sequence). The CDR3 coding sequence is TGCAGTGCTGCCTCCCTCCGCGGGGTTGGGAAGCCCCAGCATTTT. It encodes CSAASLRGVGKPQHF.

The gene calls are TRBV25-1 and TRBJ1-6; possible D gene TRBD1, 5 bases. CDR1 and CDR2 from the germline V gene are MGHDK and SYGVNS. CDR3 length: 14 amino acids. Trimming took off 3 bases at V and 10 bases at J, with 13 bases between the two ends. The CDR3 coding sequence is TGTGCCAGCAGTGACCAGACGGGGACGTCACCCCTCCACTTT. Translating gives CASSDQTGTSPLHF.

This clonotype appeared a few times. The chain combines TRBV27 with TRBJ1-1; 10 bases match TRBD1. V shed 1 base, J shed 5 bases, and the junction held 7 bases outside the gene matches. Germline V gives CDR1 MNHEY, CDR2 SMNVEV (reference sequence). This CDR3 has 16 amino acids. The CDR3 DNA reads as TGTGCCAGCAGTTTATTAGGGACAGGGGACGAAACTGAAGCTTTCTTT. It specifies CASSLLGTGDETEAFF.

There are a few counts of this clonotype. The chain is built from TRBV29-1 and TRBJ2-7; D possibly corresponds to TRBD1 (5 bases). The germline CDR1 and CDR2 sequences are SQVTM and ANQGSEA. The V end was cut by 3 bases, the J end by 5 bases, with 8 bases between. There are 11 residues in the CDR3. The CDR3 DNA follows: TGCAGCGTTGACAGGGCTAACGAGCAGTACTTC. As protein: CSVDRANEQYF.

The chain combines TRBV10-3 with TRBJ2-5; D might be TRBD1 or TRBD2, each matching 5 bases. CDR3 length: 14 residues. V shed 7 bases and J shed 5 bases, with 17 bases lying between them. Germline CDR1 ENHRY, CDR2 SYGVKD. CDR3 loop: CAINAGTQEETQYF. The CDR3 nucleotides read TGTGCCATCAACGCCGGGACCCAAGAGGAGACCCAGTACTTC.

The genes are TRBV7-9 and TRBJ2-3; TRBD1 is a possible D gene (5 bases). Trimming shortened V by 5 bases and J by 0 bases, and 12 bases separated the two germline ends. CDR1 SEHNR and CDR2 FQNEAQ come from the germline V gene (reference sequence). This CDR3 contains 15 residues. Here the CDR3 reads CASSMDTPSTDTQYF. CDR3 nucleotide sequence: TGTGCCAGCAGCATGGACACCCCTAGCACAGATACGCAGTATTTT.

V and J are TRBV20-1 and TRBJ2-7; perhaps TRBD2 as D (5 bases). Per the germline V gene, CDR1 is DFQATT and CDR2 is SNEGSKA (reference sequence). CDR3 length: 14 residues. Trimming took off 5 bases at V and 2 bases at J, with 16 bases between the two ends. The CDR3 is CSAVAPAEAYEQYF. The CDR3 bases are TGCAGTGCTGTCGCCCCAGCGGAGGCCTACGAGCAGTACTTC.

This clonotype showed up just a few times. CDR3 bases: TGCAGTGCTAGAGGAGAAAAACTGTTTTTT. As protein: CSARGEKLFF. This chain connects TRBV20-1 to TRBJ1-4; D is undetermined. Germline values: CDR1 DFQATT, CDR2 SNEGSKA (reference sequence). The CDR3 sequence is 10 residues long. Trimming pared 1 base from V and 8 bases from J, leaving 2 bases between.

The gene calls are TRBV9 and TRBJ2-2; D not certain. V was cut by 2 bases and J by 6 bases, with 11 bases left in between. This CDR3 is 14 amino acids long. The germline gives CDR1 SGDLS, CDR2 YYNGEE. CDR3: CASSVHPSAGELFF. The CDR3 bases are TGTGCCAGCAGCGTCCACCCTTCCGCCGGGGAGCTGTTTTTT.

The V gene is TRBV18, the J gene TRBJ1-5; the D is unclear. The V gene lost 4 bases and the J gene lost 2 bases, with 15 bases spanning the gap. This CDR3 has 16 residues. CDR1 is KGHSH, CDR2 LQKENI, per germline. DNA for the CDR3: TGTGCCAGCTCACTAGACCGACTAGCCGGCAATCAGCCCCAGCATTTT. This sequence encodes CASSLDRLAGNQPQHF.